This T cell receptor beta chain was recovered during a study of shared clonotypes between healthy human individuals. Original processing notes: Filtering of immunoSEQ junctional sequences could not match full-length read filtering. Produced via immunoSEQ multiplex PCR; TCRdb's table is partial and in-frame only. The DNA was the basis for D and trimming; V, J and clone size are from that table. The table includes over 850,000 clones, approximately 80% detected once. Germline V gene sequence: CDR1 MNHNS, CDR2 SASEGT. The CDR3 spans 14 residues. Trimming removed 5 bases at V and 2 bases at J, with 13 bases between.

The chain carries TRBV6-1 and TRBJ2-7; D uncertain. The sequenced material came from memory CD4+ T cells from PBMCs. This sample's subset: CD45RA-negative fraction. The TCR originated in a man younger than 35 in good health. Some clones in this sample may be carry-over from other donors' samples. The CDR3 DNA follows: TGTGCCAGCAGTTGGTACGAGGCCCCCTACGAGCAGTACTTC. Its translation is CASSWYEAPYEQYF.